This passage covers 20 T cell receptor beta chains from one sample sequenced in a study of T cells in Graves' hyperthyroidism and ophthalmopathy. Researchers amplified the TCR beta CDR3 regions from RNA transcripts. First-round RT-PCR with HTBI primers amplified the TCR CDR3 region. Via MiXCR, TCRdb re-called the multiplex PCR reads, giving one row per CDR3 protein. This sample yields hundreds of thousands of distinct CDR3 sequences, of which around 16% are seen a single time; less than 4.5% belongs to the top ten. Sequencing input: blood. All receptors come from a woman aged 25 to 39 with Graves' hyperthyroidism.

The sample holds many counts of this clonotype. The chain couples TRBV28 to TRBJ1-5; D call uncertain. CDR3 length: 18 residues. V gave up 3 bases and J gave up 1 base, with 19 bases separating them. The germline gives CDR1 MDHEN, CDR2 SYDVKM. The CDR3 region has the DNA TGTGCCAGCAGTTTTCCACAGTACTGGGCCGTCAGCAATCAGCCCCAGCATTTT. This sequence encodes CASSFPQYWAVSNQPQHF.

Ten or more counts support this clonotype. This chain connects TRBV5-8 to TRBJ2-1; 11 nucleotides match TRBD1. Looked up from germline, CDR1 is SGHTS and CDR2 is YDEGEE. This CDR3 spans 21 amino acids. With 5 bases clipped from V and 0 bases from J, the junction kept 19 bases outside the gene matches. CDR3 amino acids: CASSWPSKRTGGLSSYNEQFF. DNA of the CDR3: TGTGCCAGCAGTTGGCCCTCGAAGCGGACAGGGGGCTTGAGCTCCTACAATGAGCAGTTCTTC. The variable domain in full, with the rest retrieved from reference TRBV5-8 and TRBJ2-1, is EAGVTQSPTHLIKTRGQQATLRCSPISGHTSVYWYQQALGLGLQFLLWYDEGEERNRGNFPPRFSGRQFPNYSSELNVNALELEDSALYLCASSWPSKRTGGLSSYNEQFFGPGTRLTVL.

The chain links TRBV20-1 to TRBJ1-3, with a weak D call TRBD1 (6 bases). The V gene lost 3 bases and the J gene lost 5 bases, with 11 bases spanning the gap. The CDR3 loop spans 13 amino acids. CDR1 and CDR2 from the germline V gene are DFQATT and SNEGSKA (reference sequence). The chain's CDR3 is CSASPRGRNTIYF. CDR3 DNA sequence: TGCAGTGCTAGTCCCAGGGGAAGAAACACCATATATTTT.

The V call is TRBV19, the J call TRBJ1-5; 9 nucleotides match TRBD1. V shed 5 bases and J 6 bases; nucleotides not matched to a gene: 14. This CDR3 is 17 amino acids long. Germline loops: CDR1 LNHDA, CDR2 SQIVND (reference sequence). In DNA form, the CDR3 reads TGTGCCAGTAGTCCGATGGGGAGCACAGGGGGCAGTCAGCCCCAGCATTTT. This codes for CASSPMGSTGGSQPQHF.

This clonotype came up many times. V gene TRBV20-1 combines with J gene TRBJ2-1, with D possibly TRBD2 on 6 matching bases. The V end lost 2 bases, the J end lost 4 bases, and 21 bases lay between the germline ends. The CDR3 contains 17 residues. In germline, CDR1 is DFQATT, CDR2 SNEGSKA (reference sequence). CDR3: CSARKPSGTGEYNEQFF. The DNA for the CDR3 is TGCAGTGCTAGAAAACCGAGCGGAACGGGAGAGTACAATGAGCAGTTCTTC.

This clonotype was seen only a few times. V and J are TRBV30 and TRBJ1-6, with D tentatively TRBD1 (5 bases). Germline V CDR1 and CDR2: GTSNPN, SVGIG (reference sequence). The CDR3 spans 13 residues. Trimming removed 3 bases from V and 10 bases from J, with 13 bases in between. CDR3 protein: CAWSIGTGSPLHF. The DNA of the CDR3 is TGTGCCTGGAGCATCGGGACGGGCTCACCCCTCCACTTT.

This clonotype was picked up many times. This chain links TRBV7-2 with TRBJ2-7; TRBD2 agrees at 10 bases. V shed 0 bases and J 5 bases; nucleotides not matched to a gene: 10. In germline, CDR1 is SGHTA, CDR2 FQGNSA. CDR3 length: 17 amino acids. CDR3 in amino acids: CASSLAPAGGPSDEQYF. CDR3 DNA sequence: TGTGCCAGCAGCTTAGCCCCAGCGGGAGGGCCGTCCGACGAGCAGTACTTC. Full variable domain (rest looked up from reference TRBV7-2 and TRBJ2-7): GAGVSQSPSNKVTEKGKDVELRCDPISGHTALYWYRQSLGQGLEFLIYFQGNSAPDKSGLPSDRFSAERTGGSVSTLTIQRTQQEDSAVYLCASSLAPAGGPSDEQYFGPGTRLTVT.

This clonotype was detected many times. The J gene is TRBJ1-1, the V gene TRBV28; D unclear. Trimming shortened V by 6 bases and J by 7 bases, and 12 bases separated the two germline ends. CDR1 and CDR2 from the germline V gene are MDHEN and SYDVKM. The CDR3 is 12 amino acids. The CDR3 nucleotides are TGTGCCAGCAGCGCACTCAGGAGTGAAGCTTTCTTT. Translated: CASSALRSEAFF. The full variable domain, its missing parts supplied by reference TRBV28 and TRBJ1-1, is DVKVTQSSRYLVKRTGEKVFLECVQDMDHENMFWYRQDPGLGLRLIYFSYDVKMKEKGDIPEGYSVSREKKERFSLILESASTNQTSMYLCASSALRSEAFFGQGTRLTVV.

V is TRBV27 and J is TRBJ2-7, with D uncertain. The CDR3 sequence is 12 residues long. V was trimmed by 10 bases and J by 5 bases, leaving 15 bases between them. Germline loops: CDR1 MNHEY, CDR2 SMNVEV (reference sequence). The CDR3 sequence: CATSFGGHEQYF. In DNA, the CDR3 is TGTGCCACCAGCTTTGGCGGTCACGAGCAGTACTTC.

This clonotype has ten or more counts. The V gene is TRBV20-1, the J gene TRBJ2-1; 7 nucleotides align to TRBD2. V lost 7 bases and J lost 3; bases outside the gene matches: 9. This CDR3 spans 14 amino acids. Per germline, CDR1 DFQATT and CDR2 SNEGSKA (reference sequence). CDR3 amino acids: CSVSGGVDYNEQFF. CDR3 nucleotide sequence: TGCAGTGTTTCGGGGGGAGTGGACTACAATGAGCAGTTCTTC.

This clonotype was seen many times. The chain recombines TRBV28 with TRBJ2-1; TRBD2 agrees at 11 bases. The J segment lost 4 bases and the V segment lost 2 bases, leaving 7 bases of the junction unmatched. This CDR3 has 17 residues. Germline loops: CDR1 MDHEN, CDR2 SYDVKM. The CDR3 is CASSLTLSGRVYNEQFF. The CDR3 DNA is TGTGCCAGCAGTTTAACCCTTAGCGGGAGGGTGTACAATGAGCAGTTCTTC.

This clonotype came up many times. V is TRBV5-1 and J is TRBJ2-3, with D tentatively TRBD2 (6 bases). Trimming stripped 4 bases from V and 1 base from J, with 16 bases between. The V gene's germline CDR1 is SGHRS and CDR2 YFSETQ. This CDR3 is built from 16 residues. Here the CDR3 DNA reads TGCGCCAGCAGCCCTACCGGGAGCAGTCGCACAGATACGCAGTATTTT. Amino acids: CASSPTGSSRTDTQYF.

This clonotype was seen only a few times. CDR3 residues: CASSRRATQETQYF. DNA for the CDR3: TGTGCCAGCAGCCGCCGGGCCACCCAAGAGACCCAGTACTTC. The V call is TRBV7-2, the J call TRBJ2-5, with D hard to call. Germline CDR1 SGHTA, CDR2 FQGNSA. This CDR3 is 14 amino acids long. Trimming pared 5 bases from V and 1 base from J, leaving 11 bases between.

This clonotype was counted a few times. The rearrangement uses TRBV29-1 and TRBJ1-2; tentatively, D is TRBD1 (5 bases). CDR3 length: 14 residues. The germline V and J ends were trimmed by 4 bases and 6 bases, with 18 bases remaining between them. Per the germline V gene, CDR1 is SQVTM and CDR2 is ANQGSEA. CDR3 coding DNA: TGCAGCGTTGCTGGAACCTTTAAAGGGGATGGCTACACCTTC. Residues: CSVAGTFKGDGYTF.

Ten or more counts support this clonotype. V gene TRBV28 combines with J gene TRBJ2-7, with D possibly being TRBD2 (6 bases). Germline CDR1 and CDR2: MDHEN and SYDVKM. V dropped 3 bases and J dropped 4 bases, with 16 bases sitting between them. The CDR3 loop spans 15 amino acids. CDR3 residues: CASSLHGSLIYEQYF. DNA of the CDR3: TGTGCCAGCAGTTTGCACGGGAGTCTAATTTACGAGCAGTACTTC.

This clonotype appeared many times. As DNA, the CDR3 is TGTGCCAGCGCCCCAGGGCCGAACACTGAAGCTTTCTTT. This gives the protein CASAPGPNTEAFF. The chain uses TRBV2 and TRBJ1-1, with a possible D match to TRBD1 (5 bases). CDR1 is SNHLY, CDR2 FYNNEI, per germline. V lost 8 bases and J lost 1, with 11 bases in between. This CDR3 spans 13 amino acids. The whole variable domain, remainder taken from reference TRBV2 and TRBJ1-1, is EPEVTQTPSHQVTQMGQEVILRCVPISNHLYFYWYRQILGQKVEFLVSFYNNEISEKSEIFDDQFSVERPDGSNFTLKIRSTKLEDSAMYFCASAPGPNTEAFFGQGTRLTVV.

This clonotype appeared many times. This chain uses TRBV24-1 with TRBJ1-1; TRBD1 agrees at 10 bases. V lost 4 bases and J lost 7; bases outside the gene matches: 5. The CDR3 runs to 14 residues. The germline gives CDR1 KGHDR, CDR2 SFDVKD. CDR3 DNA sequence: TGTGCCACCAGTGACCCAGACAGGGGGCATGAAGCTTTCTTT. Translation: CATSDPDRGHEAFF.

This clonotype occurred many times. The rearrangement links TRBV28 to TRBJ1-2; the D gene is possibly TRBD1 (5 bases). The germline V gene encodes CDR1 MDHEN and CDR2 SYDVKM. This CDR3 comprises 16 residues. Trimming shortened V by 6 bases and J by 5 bases, and 22 bases separated the two germline ends. In nucleotides, the CDR3 is TGTGCCAGCAGCCCCCCCGGGCGAGAGGGACCTTATGGCTACACCTTC. Translating gives CASSPPGREGPYGYTF.

This clonotype appeared a few times. The chain combines TRBV19 with TRBJ1-5; no definite D call. The CDR3 is 13 residues long. Germline CDR1 LNHDA, CDR2 SQIVND (reference sequence). V dropped 7 bases and J dropped 3 bases, with 10 bases sitting between them. The CDR3: CASTFGPNQPQHF. In nucleotides, the CDR3 is TGTGCCAGTACCTTCGGCCCCAATCAGCCCCAGCATTTT.

As for this clonotype: This may stem from a read error, because a much larger clone lies one nucleotide away. This sequence joins TRBV10-3 and TRBJ2-5, with TRBD2 identical over 9 bases. Germline V gives CDR1 ENHRY, CDR2 SYGVKD. The CDR3 has 14 amino acids. V lost 8 bases and J lost 5; bases outside the gene matches: 9. CDR3 protein: CAIGPAGGEETQYF. The DNA for the CDR3 is TGTGCCATCGGACCAGCGGGAGGTGAGGAGACCCAGTACTTC.